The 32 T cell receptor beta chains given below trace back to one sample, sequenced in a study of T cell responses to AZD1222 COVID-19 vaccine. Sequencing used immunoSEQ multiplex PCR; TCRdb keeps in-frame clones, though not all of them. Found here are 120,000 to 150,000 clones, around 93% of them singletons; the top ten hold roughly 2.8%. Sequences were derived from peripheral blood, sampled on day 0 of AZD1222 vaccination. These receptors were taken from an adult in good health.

Here the CDR3 reads CASNLELAGNNEQFF. DNA of the CDR3: TGCGCCAGCAATCTGGAGCTAGCGGGAAACAATGAGCAGTTCTTC. This chain joins TRBV4-1 and TRBJ2-1; 9 bases agree with TRBD2. The germline gives CDR1 MGHRA, CDR2 YSYEKL. Germline trimming cut 7 bases from V and 5 bases from J; bases unmatched to any gene: 9. This CDR3 has 15 amino acids.

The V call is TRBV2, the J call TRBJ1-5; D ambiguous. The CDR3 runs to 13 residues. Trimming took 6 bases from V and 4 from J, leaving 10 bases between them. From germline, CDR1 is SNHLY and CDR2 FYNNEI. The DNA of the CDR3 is TGTGCCAGCAGGGCGGACGGGAATCAGCCCCAGCATTTT. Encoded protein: CASRADGNQPQHF. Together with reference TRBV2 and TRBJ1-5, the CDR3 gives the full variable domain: EPEVTQTPSHQVTQMGQEVILRCVPISNHLYFYWYRQILGQKVEFLVSFYNNEISEKSEIFDDQFSVERPDGSNFTLKIRSTKLEDSAMYFCASRADGNQPQHFGDGTRLSIL.

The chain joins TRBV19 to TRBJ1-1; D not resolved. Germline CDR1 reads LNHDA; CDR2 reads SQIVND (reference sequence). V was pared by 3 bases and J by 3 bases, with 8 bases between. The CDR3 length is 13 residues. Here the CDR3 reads CASSIIDYTEAFF. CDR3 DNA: TGTGCCAGTAGTATCATTGACTACACTGAAGCTTTCTTT.

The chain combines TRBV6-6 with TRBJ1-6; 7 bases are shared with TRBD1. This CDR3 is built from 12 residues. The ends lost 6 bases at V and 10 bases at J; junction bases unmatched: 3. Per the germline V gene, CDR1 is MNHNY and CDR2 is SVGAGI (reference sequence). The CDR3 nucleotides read TGTGCCAGCAGACGACAGGGCTCACCCCTCCACTTT. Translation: CASRRQGSPLHF.

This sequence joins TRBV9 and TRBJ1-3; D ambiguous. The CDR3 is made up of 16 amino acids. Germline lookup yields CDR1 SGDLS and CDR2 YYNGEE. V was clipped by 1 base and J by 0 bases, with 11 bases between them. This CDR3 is CASSVTSANSGNTIYF. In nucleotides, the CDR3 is TGTGCCAGCAGCGTAACTTCGGCTAACTCTGGAAACACCATATATTTT.

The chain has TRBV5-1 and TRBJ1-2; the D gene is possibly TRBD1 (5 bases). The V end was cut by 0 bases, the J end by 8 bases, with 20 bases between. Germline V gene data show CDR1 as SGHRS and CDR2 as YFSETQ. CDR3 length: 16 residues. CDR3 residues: CASSLESGAPSGGYTF. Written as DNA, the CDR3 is TGCGCCAGCAGCTTGGAAAGTGGGGCACCATCGGGCGGCTACACCTTC.

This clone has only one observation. CDR3 DNA: TGCGCCAGCAGCTTGTTCCCGGCCGACTACGAGCAGTACTTC. It translates to CASSLFPADYEQYF. This chain joins TRBV5-1 and TRBJ2-7; D is undetermined. V was pared by 1 base and J by 3 bases, with 11 bases between. Germline CDR1 is SGHRS and CDR2 is YFSETQ. This CDR3 has 14 amino acids.

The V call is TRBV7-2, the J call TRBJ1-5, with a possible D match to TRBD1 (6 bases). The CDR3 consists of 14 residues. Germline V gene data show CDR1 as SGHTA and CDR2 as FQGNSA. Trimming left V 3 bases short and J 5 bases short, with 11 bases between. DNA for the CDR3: TGTGCCAGCAGCTTTACAGGGAGGGATCAGCCCCAGCATTTT. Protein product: CASSFTGRDQPQHF.

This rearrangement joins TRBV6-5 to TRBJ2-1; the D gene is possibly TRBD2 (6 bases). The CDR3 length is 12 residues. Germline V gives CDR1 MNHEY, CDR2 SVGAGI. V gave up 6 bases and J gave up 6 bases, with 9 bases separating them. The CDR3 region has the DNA TGTGCCAGCAGCCACGGGGGCAATGAGCAGTTCTTC. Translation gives CASSHGGNEQFF.

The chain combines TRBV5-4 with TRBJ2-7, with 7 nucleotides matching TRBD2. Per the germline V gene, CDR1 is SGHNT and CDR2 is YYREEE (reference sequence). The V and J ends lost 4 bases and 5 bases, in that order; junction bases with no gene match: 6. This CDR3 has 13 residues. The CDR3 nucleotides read TGTGCCAGCAGCACTAGGCTAGCGGACGAGCAGTACTTC. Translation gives CASSTRLADEQYF.

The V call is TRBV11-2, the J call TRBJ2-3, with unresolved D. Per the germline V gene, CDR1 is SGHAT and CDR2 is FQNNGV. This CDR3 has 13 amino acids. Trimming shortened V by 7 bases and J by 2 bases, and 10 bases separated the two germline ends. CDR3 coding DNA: TGTGCCAGCAACCGACACGCCACAGATACGCAGTATTTT. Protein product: CASNRHATDTQYF.

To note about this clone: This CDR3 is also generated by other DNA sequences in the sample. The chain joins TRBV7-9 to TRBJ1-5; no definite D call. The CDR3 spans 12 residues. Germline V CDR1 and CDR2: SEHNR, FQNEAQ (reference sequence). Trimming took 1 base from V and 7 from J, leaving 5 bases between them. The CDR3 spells CASSLDGQPQHF. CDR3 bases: TGTGCCAGCAGCTTAGATGGGCAGCCCCAGCATTTT.

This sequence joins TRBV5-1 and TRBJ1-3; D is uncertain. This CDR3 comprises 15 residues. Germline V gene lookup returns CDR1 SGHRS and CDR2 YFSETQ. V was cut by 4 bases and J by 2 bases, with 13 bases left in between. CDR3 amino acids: CASSAQEGPGNTIYF. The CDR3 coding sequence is TGCGCCAGCAGCGCCCAGGAAGGCCCTGGAAACACCATATATTTT.

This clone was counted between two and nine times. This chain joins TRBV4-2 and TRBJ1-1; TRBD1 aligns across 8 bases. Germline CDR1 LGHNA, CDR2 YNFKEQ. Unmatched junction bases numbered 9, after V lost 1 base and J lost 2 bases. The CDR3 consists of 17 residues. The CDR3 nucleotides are TGTGCCAGCAGCCAAGCAGCGGACAGGGAGCGTAACACTGAAGCTTTCTTT. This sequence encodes CASSQAADRERNTEAFF.

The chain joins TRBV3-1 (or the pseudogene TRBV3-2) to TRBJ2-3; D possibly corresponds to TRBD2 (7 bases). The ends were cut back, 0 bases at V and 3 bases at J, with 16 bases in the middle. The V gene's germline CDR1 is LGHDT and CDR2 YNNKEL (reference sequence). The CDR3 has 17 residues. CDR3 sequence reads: CASSQDRRGEGTDTQYF. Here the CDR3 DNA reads TGTGCCAGCAGCCAAGATCGGAGGGGGGAGGGTACAGATACGCAGTATTTT.

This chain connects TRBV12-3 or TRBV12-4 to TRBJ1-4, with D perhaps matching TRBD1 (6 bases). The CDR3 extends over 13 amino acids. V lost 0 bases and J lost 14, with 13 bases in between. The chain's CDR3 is CASSLANGQPLFF. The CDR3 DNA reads TGTGCCAGCAGTTTAGCCAATGGACAGCCTCTGTTTTTT.

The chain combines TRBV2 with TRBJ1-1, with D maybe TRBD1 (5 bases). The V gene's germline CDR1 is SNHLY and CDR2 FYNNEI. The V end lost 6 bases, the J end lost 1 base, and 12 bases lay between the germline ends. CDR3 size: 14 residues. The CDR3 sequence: CASRYRRENTEAFF. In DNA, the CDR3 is TGTGCCAGCAGGTACAGGAGAGAGAACACTGAAGCTTTCTTT.

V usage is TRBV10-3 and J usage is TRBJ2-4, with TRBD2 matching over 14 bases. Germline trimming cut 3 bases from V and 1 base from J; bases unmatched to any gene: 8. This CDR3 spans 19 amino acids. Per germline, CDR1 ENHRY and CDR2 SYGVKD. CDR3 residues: CAISDATSGRGAAKNIQYF. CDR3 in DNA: TGTGCCATCAGTGACGCGACTAGCGGGAGGGGGGCTGCCAAAAACATTCAGTACTTC.

The CDR3 is CSASRGPASNQPQHF. In DNA, the CDR3 is TGCAGTGCGAGTAGGGGGCCAGCTAGCAATCAGCCCCAGCATTTT. The V call is TRBV20-1, the J call TRBJ1-5, with TRBD1 identical over 7 bases. Germline CDR1 and CDR2: DFQATT and SNEGSKA (reference sequence). Unmatched junction bases numbered 8, after V lost 6 bases and J lost 0 bases. The CDR3 extends over 15 amino acids.

In DNA, the CDR3 is TGTGCCAGCAGGCCGCTAGCGGGGAACGAGCAGTACTTC. Protein sequence: CASRPLAGNEQYF. The chain is built from TRBV11-2 and TRBJ2-7, with TRBD2 matching over 9 bases. Germline V gene lookup returns CDR1 SGHAT and CDR2 FQNNGV. This CDR3 contains 13 residues. V lost 6 bases, J lost 5 bases, and 5 bases stayed unmatched.

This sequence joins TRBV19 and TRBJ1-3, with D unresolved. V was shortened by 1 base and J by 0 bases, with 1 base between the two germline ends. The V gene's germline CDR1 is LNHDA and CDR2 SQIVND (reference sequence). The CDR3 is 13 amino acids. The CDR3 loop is CASSIVSGNTIYF. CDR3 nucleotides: TGTGCCAGTAGTATAGTCTCTGGAAACACCATATATTTT.

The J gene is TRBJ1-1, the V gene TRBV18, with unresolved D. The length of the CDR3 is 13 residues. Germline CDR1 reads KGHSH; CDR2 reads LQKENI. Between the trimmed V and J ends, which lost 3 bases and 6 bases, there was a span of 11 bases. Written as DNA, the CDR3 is TGTGCCAGCTCACCTGATCTTGAGGCTGAAGCTTTCTTT. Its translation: CASSPDLEAEAFF.

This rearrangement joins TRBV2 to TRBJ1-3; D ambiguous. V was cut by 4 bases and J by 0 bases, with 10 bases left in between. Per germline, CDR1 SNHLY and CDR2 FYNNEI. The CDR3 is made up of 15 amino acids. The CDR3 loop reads CASSGSRNSGNTIYF. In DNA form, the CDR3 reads TGTGCCAGCAGTGGCAGCCGTAACTCTGGAAACACCATATATTTT.

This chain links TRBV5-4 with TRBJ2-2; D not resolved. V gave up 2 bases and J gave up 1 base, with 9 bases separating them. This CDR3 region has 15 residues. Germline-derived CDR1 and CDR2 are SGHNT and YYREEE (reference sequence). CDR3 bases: TGTGCCAGCAGCTTTGGAGTGAGGAACACCGGGGAGCTGTTTTTT. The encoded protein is CASSFGVRNTGELFF.

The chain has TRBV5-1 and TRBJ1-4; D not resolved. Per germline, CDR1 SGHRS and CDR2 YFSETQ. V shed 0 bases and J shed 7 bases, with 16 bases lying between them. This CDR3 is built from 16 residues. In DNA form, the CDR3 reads TGCGCCAGCAGCTTGGATTTTCGAACCGGGGTTGAAAAACTGTTTTTT. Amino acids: CASSLDFRTGVEKLFF.

The CDR3 DNA reads as TGTGCCAGCAGCGAGGGACAATGGAACACTGAAGCTTTCTTT. Translating gives CASSEGQWNTEAFF. The chain recombines TRBV5-4 with TRBJ1-1; TRBD1 is a possible D gene (6 bases). This CDR3 contains 14 residues. V was shortened by 4 bases and J by 1 base, with 11 bases between the two germline ends. The V gene's germline CDR1 is SGHNT and CDR2 YYREEE (reference sequence).

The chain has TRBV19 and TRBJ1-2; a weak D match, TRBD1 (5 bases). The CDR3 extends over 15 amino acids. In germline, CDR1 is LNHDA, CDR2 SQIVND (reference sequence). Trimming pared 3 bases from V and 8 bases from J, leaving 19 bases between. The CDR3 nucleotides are TGTGCCAGTAGTATCACACCCCCAGGGTTAAGCGGCTACACCTTC. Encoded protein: CASSITPPGLSGYTF. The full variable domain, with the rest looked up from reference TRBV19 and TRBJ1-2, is DGGITQSPKYLFRKEGQNVTLSCEQNLNHDAMYWYRQDPGQGLRLIYYSQIVNDFQKGDIAEGYSVSREKKESFPLTVTSAQKNPTAFYLCASSITPPGLSGYTFGSGTRLTVV.

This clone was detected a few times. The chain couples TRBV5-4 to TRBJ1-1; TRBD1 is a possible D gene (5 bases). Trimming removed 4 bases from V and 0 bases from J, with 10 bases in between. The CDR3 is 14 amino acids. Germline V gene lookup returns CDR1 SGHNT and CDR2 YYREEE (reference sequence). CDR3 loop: CASSTDRLNTEAFF. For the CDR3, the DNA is TGTGCCAGCAGCACTGACAGATTGAACACTGAAGCTTTCTTT.

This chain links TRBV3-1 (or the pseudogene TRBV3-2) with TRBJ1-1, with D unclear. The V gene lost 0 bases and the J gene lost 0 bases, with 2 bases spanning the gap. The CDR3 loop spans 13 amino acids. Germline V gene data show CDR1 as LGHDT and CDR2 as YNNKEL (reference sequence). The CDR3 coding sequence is TGTGCCAGCAGCCAAGAGGTGAACACTGAAGCTTTCTTT. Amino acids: CASSQEVNTEAFF.

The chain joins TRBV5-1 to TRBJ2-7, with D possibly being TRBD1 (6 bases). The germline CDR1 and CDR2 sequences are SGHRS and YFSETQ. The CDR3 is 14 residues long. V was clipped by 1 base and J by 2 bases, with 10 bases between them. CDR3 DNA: TGCGCCAGCAGCTTGACAGGGCCTGCCTACGAGCAGTACTTC. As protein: CASSLTGPAYEQYF.

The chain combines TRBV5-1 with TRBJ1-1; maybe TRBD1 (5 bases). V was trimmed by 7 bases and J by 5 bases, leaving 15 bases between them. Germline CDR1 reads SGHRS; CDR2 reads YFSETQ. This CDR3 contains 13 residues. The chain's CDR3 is CASGFGGQTEAFF. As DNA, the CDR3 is TGCGCCAGCGGATTCGGGGGTCAGACTGAAGCTTTCTTT.

The DNA for the CDR3 is TGTGCCACGGGAGCGGGAGCCTACGAGCAGTACTTC. It encodes CATGAGAYEQYF. This sequence joins TRBV15 and TRBJ2-7; 8 nucleotides agree with TRBD2. V shed 9 bases, J shed 2 bases, and the junction held 3 bases outside the gene matches. Germline assignment: CDR1 LNHNV and CDR2 YYDKDF (reference sequence). The CDR3 extends over 12 amino acids.